This TCR beta chain was observed in a study of cytomegalovirus exposure and HLA in healthy donors. Primers for the PCR totalled 60 Vbeta and 13 Jbeta. Generated by immunoSEQ multiplex PCR, the TCRdb table keeps only in-frame clones and is missing some. The table has 130,000 to 150,000 clones, around four fifths seen once. Nominally healthy donors were sampled, though unrecorded immune exposures were likely. The CDR3 loop spans 16 amino acids. The junction had 3 bases not matched to a gene; V was cut back by 1 base and J by 1 base. Germline V gene data show CDR1 as SGHVS and CDR2 as FNYEAQ. Sequencing used PBMCs. The clonotype originates from a boy between 2 and 10 years old in good health and CMV-seronegative. The chain is built from TRBV7-6 and TRBJ1-1; 10 positions agree with TRBD1. CDR3 nucleotides: TGTGCCAGCAGCTTAGGGACAGGGGGGGCGAACACTGAAGCTTTCTTT. Amino acid sequence: CASSLGTGGANTEAFF.